This TCR beta chain is from a study of CD8 T cells in ankylosing spondylitis. Study findings and constraints: Reports of some motif variants in reactive arthritis synovial fluid and blood predate this one.

Via MiXCR, TCRdb re-called the 5' RACE reads, giving one row per CDR3 protein. The table includes 250,000 or so distinct CDR3 sequences, roughly 25% detected once. Details on this clonotype: Its antigen remains unidentified.

The CDR3 extends over 12 amino acids. Deletions cut 1 base from V and 5 bases from J, with 5 bases between. Per the germline V gene, CDR1 is ENHRY and CDR2 is SYGVKD. Sequences were obtained from blood, either unsorted or a sorted T cell fraction (not recorded which). This TCR was recovered from a male donor with ankylosing spondylitis or in good health (not recorded which). The chain is built from TRBV10-3 and TRBJ2-5; D uncertain. This CDR3 is CAISELMETQYF. The CDR3 coding sequence is TGTGCCATCAGTGAGTTGATGGAGACCCAGTACTTC.